This T cell receptor (beta chain) was captured in a study of blood T cell repertoires in COVID-19. Across the study: PBMCs, B-cell-depleted T cells, or T cells were the source of the cDNA or gDNA that made up the material.

In the authors' methods: Nucleated cell number was recorded as an estimate derived from reference gene primer amplification. The table came from immunoSEQ multiplex PCR; TCRdb's copy has only in-frame clones and leaves some out. Clonal size and the V and J genes are those of that table, whereas D and trimming came from the DNA. The sample lists 80,000 to 100,000 clones, about 78% occurring once. The V gene end was trimmed by 0 bases and the J gene end by 11 bases; junction bases not matched to a gene: 10. CDR1 is LNHDA, CDR2 SQIVND, per germline (reference sequence). The CDR3 has 15 residues. The source material was peripheral blood. V and J are TRBV19 and TRBJ2-4; 7 bases match TRBD1. This TCR was recovered from a man aged 50-60 years who had recovered from COVID-19. CDR3 sequence reads: CASSIDLRGRSLQYF. DNA for the CDR3: TGTGCCAGTAGTATAGACCTGAGGGGGCGGAGCCTTCAGTACTTC.